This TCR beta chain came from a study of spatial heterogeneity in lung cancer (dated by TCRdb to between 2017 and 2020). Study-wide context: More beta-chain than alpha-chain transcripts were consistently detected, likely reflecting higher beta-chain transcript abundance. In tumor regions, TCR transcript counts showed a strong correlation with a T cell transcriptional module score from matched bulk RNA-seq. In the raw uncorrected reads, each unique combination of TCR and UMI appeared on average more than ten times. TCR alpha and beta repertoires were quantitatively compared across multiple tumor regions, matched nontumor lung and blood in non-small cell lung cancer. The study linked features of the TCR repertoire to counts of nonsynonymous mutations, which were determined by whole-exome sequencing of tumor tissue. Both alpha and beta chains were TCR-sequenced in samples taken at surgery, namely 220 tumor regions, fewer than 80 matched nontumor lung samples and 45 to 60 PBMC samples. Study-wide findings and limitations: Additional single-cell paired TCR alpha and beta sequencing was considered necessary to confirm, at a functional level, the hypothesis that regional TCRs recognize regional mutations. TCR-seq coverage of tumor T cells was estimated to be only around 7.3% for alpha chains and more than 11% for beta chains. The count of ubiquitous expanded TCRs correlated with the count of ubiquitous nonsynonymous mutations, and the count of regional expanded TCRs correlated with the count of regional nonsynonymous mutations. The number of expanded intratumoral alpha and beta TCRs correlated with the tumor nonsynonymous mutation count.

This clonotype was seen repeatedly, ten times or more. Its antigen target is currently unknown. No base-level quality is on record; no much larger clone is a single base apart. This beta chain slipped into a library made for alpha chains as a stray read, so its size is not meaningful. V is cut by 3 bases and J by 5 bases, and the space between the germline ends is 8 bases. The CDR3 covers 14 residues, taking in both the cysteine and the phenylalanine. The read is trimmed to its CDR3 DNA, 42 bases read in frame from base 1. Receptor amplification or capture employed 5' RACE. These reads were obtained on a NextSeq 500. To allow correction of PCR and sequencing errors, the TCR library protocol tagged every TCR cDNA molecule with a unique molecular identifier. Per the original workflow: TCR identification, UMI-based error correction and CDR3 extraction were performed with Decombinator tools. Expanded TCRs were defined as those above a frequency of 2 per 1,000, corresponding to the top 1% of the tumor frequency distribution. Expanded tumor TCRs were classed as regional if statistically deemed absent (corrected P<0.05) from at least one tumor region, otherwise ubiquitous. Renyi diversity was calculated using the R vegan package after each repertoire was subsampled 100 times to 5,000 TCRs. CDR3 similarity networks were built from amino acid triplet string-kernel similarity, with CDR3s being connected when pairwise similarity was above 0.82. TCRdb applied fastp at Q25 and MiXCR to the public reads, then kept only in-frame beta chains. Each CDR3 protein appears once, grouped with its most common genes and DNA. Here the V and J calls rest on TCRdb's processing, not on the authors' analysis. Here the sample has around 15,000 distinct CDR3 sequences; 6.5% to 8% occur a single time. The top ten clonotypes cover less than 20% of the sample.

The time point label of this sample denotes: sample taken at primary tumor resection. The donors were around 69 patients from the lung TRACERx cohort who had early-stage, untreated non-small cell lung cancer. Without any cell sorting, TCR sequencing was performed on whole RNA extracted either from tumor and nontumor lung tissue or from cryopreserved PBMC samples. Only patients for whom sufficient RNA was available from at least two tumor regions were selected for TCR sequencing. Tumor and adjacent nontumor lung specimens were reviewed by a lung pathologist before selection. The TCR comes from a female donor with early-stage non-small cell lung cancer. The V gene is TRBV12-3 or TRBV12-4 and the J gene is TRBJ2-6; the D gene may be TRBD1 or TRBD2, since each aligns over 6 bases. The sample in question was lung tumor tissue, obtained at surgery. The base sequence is TGTGCCAGCAGTTTGGGGGGCTGGGCCAACGTCCTGACTTTC. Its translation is CASSLGGWANVLTF.